What follows describes a single T cell receptor beta chain. Its antigen is still unknown. Unique molecular identifiers were affixed to single, distinct cDNA molecules. TCRdb processed the 5' RACE reads anew with MiXCR; each CDR3 protein has one entry. The repertoire includes approximately 45,000 distinct CDR3 sequences, around 9.9% of them detected once, and around a tenth sits in the top ten. This sample was taken from a study of early T cells in non-severe SARS-CoV-2 infection. Turning to the study itself: Sequencing of bulk RNA from unsorted whole blood was done, without chain pairing. Broader study findings: There was a bias toward anti-spike CD8 responses in VDJdb matching, which missed private and CD4 specificities.

CDR3 length equals 11 residues. Germline V gene lookup returns CDR1 WSHSY and CDR2 SAAADI. V lost 3 bases to trimming and J lost 9 bases, with 9 bases between them. This receptor was obtained from an adult who was a healthcare worker with PCR-confirmed SARS-CoV-2 infection or an uninfected control (not recorded which). Sequencing used whole blood. This chain links TRBV10-2 with TRBJ2-7, with unresolved D. The CDR3 nucleotides read TGCGCCAGCAGTGAAAAGGGCCGGCAGTACTTC. Translating it yields CASSEKGRQYF.